This T cell receptor (beta chain) was identified during a study of shared clonotypes between healthy human individuals. Study-level background: Serving as donors were two women and three men, whose ages spanned 18 to 49.

The CDR3 consists of 14 residues. Germline lookup yields CDR1 SGDLS and CDR2 YYNGEE. Trimming took 0 bases from V and 10 from J, leaving 11 bases between them. Clones were sequenced by immunoSEQ multiplex PCR, and TCRdb holds only the in-frame ones, with some missing. This table holds roughly 2.5 million clones, around nine tenths found once. It was into CD45RA+ naive and CD45RA-negative memory subsets that the CD4+ cells were split. Source material: naive CD4+ T cells sorted from blood. Subset given: CD45RA+ positively selected. The V gene is TRBV9, the J gene TRBJ1-6; no definite D call. The clonotype was recovered from a young man in good health. Here the CDR3 reads CASSVGQVGSPLHF. In nucleotides, the CDR3 is TGTGCCAGCAGCGTAGGCCAGGTAGGATCACCCCTCCACTTT. Looking up the rest from reference TRBV9 and TRBJ1-6 gives the full variable domain: DSGVTQTPKHLITATGQRVTLRCSPRSGDLSVYWYQQSLDQGLQFLIQYYNGEERAKGNILERFSAQQFPDLHSELNLSSLELGDSALYFCASSVGQVGSPLHFGNGTRLTVT.